Included here is one T cell receptor beta chain sequence, with context. What it binds is unknown. Staff drew 9 to 10 milliliters of peripheral blood from each donor. The data originate from a study of blood T cells in healthy people across ages. Through a sample-barcoded 5' primer and a J-beta primer mix, a second PCR was run for roughly 6 to 11 cycles. TCRdb used MiXCR to reprocess the 5' RACE reads, holding one entry per CDR3 protein. The table has some 1.4 million distinct CDR3 sequences, 42% seen once. Overall study findings and caveats: With unsorted PBMCs, a conclusive comparison of naive versus antigen-experienced cells was not possible. TCR beta diversity per million T cells fell roughly linearly with age.

The length of the CDR3 is 17 residues. The germline V gene encodes CDR1 DFQATT and CDR2 SNEGSKA (reference sequence). Trimming pared 5 bases from V and 1 base from J, leaving 23 bases between. Sequenced: blood. The rearrangement uses TRBV20-1 and TRBJ2-5; TRBD2 is a possible D gene (6 bases). This TCR derives from a woman aged 18-35 years in good health. CDR3 sequence: CSALHRGCGGAQETQYF. DNA of the CDR3: TGCAGTGCTCTTCATCGGGGGTGTGGCGGGGCCCAAGAGACCCAGTACTTC.